This T cell receptor (beta chain) was found in a study of T cells after somatic rescue of genetic block. Sequenced by immunoSEQ multiplex PCR; TCRdb stores in-frame clones only, minus some. The table has 70,000 to 95,000 clones, 85% to 90% seen once. This CDR3 region has 13 residues. V lost 0 bases, J lost 6 bases, and 6 bases lay in between. Germline V gene sequence: CDR1 LGHNA, CDR2 YNFKEQ. The chain is built from TRBV4-2 and TRBJ1-5; D is undetermined. This clonotype originated in a woman between 18 and 30 years old. Sequencing used peripheral blood mononuclear cells (PBMCs). DNA of the CDR3: TGTGCCAGCAGCCAAGATGGTGGTCAGCCCCAGCATTTT. Protein product: CASSQDGGQPQHF.